The next 27 T cell receptor beta chains were all read from a single sample in a study of cytomegalovirus exposure and HLA in healthy donors. The PCR used 60 Vbeta and 13 Jbeta primers. Using immunoSEQ multiplex PCR, the repertoire was profiled, and TCRdb retains in-frame clones only, with some absent. The repertoire holds 110,000 or so clones, around 68% seen once, with 4.2% in the top ten. The sequencing sample was made of PBMCs. These receptors were taken from a middle-aged woman in good health and CMV-seropositive.

About this clone: The germline gene is not matched at one end of the junction; a read error may be the cause. The DNA for the CDR3 is TGCACCAGCAGCCAAGATAGCTATCCAGGGGTTACAGATACGCAGTATTTT. Amino acid sequence: CTSSQDSYPGVTDTQYF. The genes are TRBV4-3 and TRBJ2-3; possible D gene TRBD1, 6 bases. The CDR3 length is 17 residues. Germline V gene data show CDR1 as LGHNA and CDR2 as YSLEER.

V and J are TRBV5-4 and TRBJ2-7, with D possibly being TRBD1 (5 bases). Germline V lookup: CDR1 SGHNT, CDR2 YYREEE (reference sequence). The V end lost 0 bases, the J end lost 4 bases, and 11 bases lay between the germline ends. The CDR3 totals 14 residues. The CDR3 region has the DNA TGTGCCAGCAGCTTGGGGCCAGGGTGGTACGAGCAGTACTTC. It is translated as CASSLGPGWYEQYF.

This sequence joins TRBV10-3 and TRBJ1-6, with 7 positions matching TRBD1. Germline loops: CDR1 ENHRY, CDR2 SYGVKD. The CDR3 covers 17 residues. Trimming at V came to 3 bases and at J to 9 bases, leaving 14 bases not matched to a gene. For the CDR3, the DNA is TGTGCCATCAGTGATTCAACAGGGGTGGTAGCTAGTTCACCCCTCCACTTT. Translating it yields CAISDSTGVVASSPLHF.

In this sample, this clone turned up a few times. CDR3 loop: CASRKGFGDEKLFF. CDR3 nucleotide sequence: TGTGCCAGCAGGAAGGGGTTTGGTGATGAAAAACTGTTTTTT. The chain employs TRBV7-6 and TRBJ1-4; TRBD1 is a possible D gene (5 bases). Germline assignment: CDR1 SGHVS and CDR2 FNYEAQ. The CDR3 runs to 14 residues. V was trimmed by 6 bases and J by 6 bases, leaving 14 bases between them.

This clone was seen more than once but under ten times. The chain is built from TRBV7-9 and TRBJ1-2; no definite D call. The V gene's germline CDR1 is SEHNR and CDR2 FQNEAQ (reference sequence). Trimming stripped 1 base from V and 4 bases from J, with 7 bases between. The CDR3 length is 13 residues. CDR3 sequence reads: CASSLGGPYGYTF. CDR3 nucleotide sequence: TGTGCCAGCAGCTTAGGTGGCCCCTATGGCTACACCTTC.

The chain employs TRBV7-9 and TRBJ1-2; a weak D match, TRBD1 (5 bases). V lost 1 base to trimming and J lost 4 bases, with 13 bases between them. This CDR3 has 15 amino acids. The germline CDR1 and CDR2 sequences are SEHNR and FQNEAQ (reference sequence). CDR3: CASSLGTGNTYGYTF. The DNA for the CDR3 is TGTGCCAGCAGCTTAGGAACAGGAAACACCTATGGCTACACCTTC. The whole variable domain, remainder taken from reference TRBV7-9 and TRBJ1-2, is DTGVSQNPRHKITKRGQNVTFRCDPISEHNRLYWYRQTLGQGPEFLTYFQNEAQLEKSRLLSDRFSAERPKGSFSTLEIQRTEQGDSAMYLCASSLGTGNTYGYTFGSGTRLTVV.

This sequence joins TRBV30 and TRBJ1-1; weak D call: TRBD1 (5 bases). Germline CDR1 and CDR2: GTSNPN and SVGIG (reference sequence). V lost 0 bases to trimming and J lost 1 base, with 6 bases between them. This CDR3 is 13 amino acids long. The CDR3 DNA reads as TGTGCCTGGAGTGTAGGGGCGAACACTGAAGCTTTCTTT. Its protein is CAWSVGANTEAFF. Filled out from reference TRBV30 and TRBJ1-1, the complete variable domain reads SQTIHQWPATLVQPVGSPLSLECTVEGTSNPNLYWYRQAAGRGLQLLFYSVGIGQISSEVPQNLSASRPQDRQFILSSKKLLLSDSGFYLCAWSVGANTEAFFGQGTRLTVV.

This rearrangement joins TRBV7-6 to TRBJ2-7; D unresolved. From germline, CDR1 is SGHVS and CDR2 FNYEAQ. The CDR3 totals 12 residues. The V gene lost 0 bases and the J gene lost 6 bases, with 6 bases spanning the gap. The CDR3 sequence: CASSLASSEQYF. For the CDR3, the DNA is TGTGCCAGCAGCTTAGCGTCTTCCGAGCAGTACTTC. The full variable domain, completed using reference TRBV7-6 and TRBJ2-7, is GAGVSQSPRYKVTKRGQDVALRCDPISGHVSLYWYRQALGQGPEFLTYFNYEAQQDKSGLPNDRFSAERPEGSISTLTIQRTEQRDSAMYRCASSLASSEQYFGPGTRLTVT.

The chain joins TRBV18 to TRBJ2-5, with D perhaps matching TRBD1 (6 bases). Germline-derived CDR1 and CDR2 are KGHSH and LQKENI. CDR3 size: 15 residues. Trimming pared 5 bases from V and 5 bases from J, leaving 18 bases between. As DNA, the CDR3 is TGTGCCAGCTCAGCCCGACAGGTCCGGGGTGAGACCCAGTACTTC. This codes for CASSARQVRGETQYF.

The rearrangement uses TRBV5-1 and TRBJ1-3, with TRBD1 as a possible D gene (5 bases). The CDR3 extends over 15 amino acids. Germline values: CDR1 SGHRS, CDR2 YFSETQ. V lost 0 bases to trimming and J lost 2 bases, with 9 bases between them. The CDR3 DNA reads as TGCGCCAGCAGCTTGGGACAGACCACTGGAAACACCATATATTTT. Amino acids: CASSLGQTTGNTIYF.

The chain employs TRBV5-4 and TRBJ1-1; a possible D gene is TRBD1 (5 bases). This CDR3 region has 15 residues. Per the germline V gene, CDR1 is SGHNT and CDR2 is YYREEE (reference sequence). The ends were cut back, 3 bases at V and 3 bases at J, with 15 bases in the middle. The CDR3 spells CASSYASTGYTEAFF. The CDR3 region has the DNA TGTGCCAGCAGCTACGCCTCTACAGGCTACACTGAAGCTTTCTTT.

This clone was picked up one time. The chain carries TRBV7-2 and TRBJ1-2; D may be TRBD1 (5 bases). The V end lost 4 bases, the J end lost 4 bases, and 10 bases lay between the germline ends. The CDR3 sequence is 13 residues long. Germline loops: CDR1 SGHTA, CDR2 FQGNSA. The CDR3 is CASSSPTVYGYTF. Written as DNA, the CDR3 is TGTGCCAGCAGCTCCCCGACAGTCTATGGCTACACCTTC.

The CDR3 DNA follows: TGTGCCAGCAGCGCCCGGACTAGCGGGGAAGAGACCCAGTACTTC. Translating it yields CASSARTSGEETQYF. This sequence joins TRBV9 and TRBJ2-5, with 12 bases fitting TRBD2. After removal of 3 bases from V and 3 bases from J, the junction contained 3 bases not matched to a gene. The CDR3 loop spans 15 amino acids. Germline lookup yields CDR1 SGDLS and CDR2 YYNGEE.

This clone was seen only once. The chain carries TRBV6-1 and TRBJ2-5, with 11 bases identical to TRBD2. Germline trimming cut 10 bases from V and 4 bases from J; bases unmatched to any gene: 5. The CDR3 consists of 13 residues. Germline V CDR1 and CDR2: MNHNS, SASEGT. For the CDR3, the DNA is TGTGCCACCACAGGACTAGCGGGAGAGACCCAGTACTTC. Translation gives CATTGLAGETQYF.

The chain combines TRBV11-1 with TRBJ2-5, with D perhaps TRBD1 (6 bases). The CDR3 totals 13 residues. V lost 4 bases to trimming and J lost 4 bases, with 10 bases between them. The germline gives CDR1 SGHAT, CDR2 FQDESV (reference sequence). Here the CDR3 DNA reads TGTGCCAGCAGCTCACAGGGTAGAGAGACCCAGTACTTC. Protein product: CASSSQGRETQYF. The entire variable domain, with the rest obtained from reference TRBV11-1 and TRBJ2-5, is as follows: EAEVAQSPRYKITEKSQAVAFWCDPISGHATLYWYRQILGQGPELLVQFQDESVVDDSQLPKDRFSAERLKGVDSTLKIQPAELGDSAMYLCASSSQGRETQYFGPGTRLLVL.

The chain has TRBV30 and TRBJ2-3; possibly TRBD2 for D (5 bases). The CDR3 has 17 residues. Trimming cost V 1 base and J 3 bases, with 20 bases left between them. Germline V gene sequence: CDR1 GTSNPN, CDR2 SVGIG (reference sequence). The CDR3 DNA follows: TGTGCCTGGAGTGCCTTAATACTAGTGGGCACGACAGATACGCAGTATTTT. It encodes CAWSALILVGTTDTQYF.

In this sample, this clone turned up a few times. The V call is TRBV27, the J call TRBJ1-6, with D perhaps TRBD1 (5 bases). The CDR3 is made up of 17 amino acids. Germline loops: CDR1 MNHEY, CDR2 SMNVEV (reference sequence). V lost 3 bases and J lost 0, with 12 bases in between. The CDR3 protein is CASSFARASSYNSPLHF. The CDR3 DNA reads as TGTGCCAGCAGTTTCGCCAGGGCAAGCTCCTATAATTCACCCCTCCACTTT.

This clone turned up a few times. V gene TRBV5-1 combines with J gene TRBJ2-1; TRBD2 agrees at 10 bases. The V gene's germline CDR1 is SGHRS and CDR2 YFSETQ. Losses at the gene ends were 2 bases for V and 4 bases for J; bases not matched to a gene: 0. The CDR3 covers 14 residues. The CDR3 coding sequence is TGCGCCAGCAGCTTACTAGCGGGGTACAATGAGCAGTTCTTC. It encodes CASSLLAGYNEQFF.

This chain uses TRBV11-2 with TRBJ2-7; 7 bases are a match to TRBD2. In germline, CDR1 is SGHAT, CDR2 FQNNGV. This CDR3 spans 15 amino acids. The junction had 8 bases not matched to a gene; V was cut back by 4 bases and J by 2 bases. The CDR3 sequence: CASSSPGTTTYEQYF. CDR3 coding DNA: TGTGCCAGCAGCTCTCCCGGGACTACTACCTACGAGCAGTACTTC.

The V gene is TRBV7-6, the J gene TRBJ2-3; 12 bases agree with TRBD2. Germline V gene sequence: CDR1 SGHVS, CDR2 FNYEAQ. CDR3 length: 18 residues. V shed 8 bases and J 6 bases; nucleotides not matched to a gene: 18. The CDR3 loop is CASVGNPTSGSFVDTQYF. The CDR3 DNA reads TGTGCCAGCGTGGGAAATCCGACTAGCGGGAGTTTTGTGGATACGCAGTATTTT.

This rearrangement joins TRBV9 to TRBJ2-1; weak D call: TRBD1 (5 bases). The CDR3 loop spans 13 amino acids. Trimming took 0 bases from V and 10 from J, leaving 11 bases between them. The germline CDR1 and CDR2 sequences are SGDLS and YYNGEE. For the CDR3, the DNA is TGTGCCAGCAGCGTAGTTCAGGGTCACGAGCAGTTCTTC. It encodes CASSVVQGHEQFF.

The chain couples TRBV7-2 to TRBJ2-5; 11 nucleotides line up with TRBD2. This CDR3 is built from 15 residues. The germline CDR1 and CDR2 sequences are SGHTA and FQGNSA. V lost 0 bases to trimming and J lost 5 bases; unmatched junction nucleotides: 2. CDR3 coding DNA: TGTGCCAGCAGCTTAGCCTCTAGCGGGGGGGAGACCCAGTACTTC. Its protein is CASSLASSGGETQYF.

This chain links TRBV12-5 with TRBJ1-3, with TRBD1 as a possible D gene (5 bases). Trimming took off 6 bases at V and 0 bases at J, with 12 bases between the two ends. The CDR3 consists of 15 residues. Germline assignment: CDR1 LGHNT and CDR2 FRNRAP. The DNA for the CDR3 is TGTGCTAGTGGAAATGGACACCACTCTGGAAACACCATATATTTT. Protein: CASGNGHHSGNTIYF.

The V gene is TRBV5-1, the J gene TRBJ2-5, with 11 bases that match TRBD2. The end of the DNA fits TRBJ2-7 better, so the J call may be wrong. The CDR3 loop spans 15 amino acids. Germline CDR1 SGHRS, CDR2 YFSETQ. The CDR3 is CASRSGTSGNYEQYF. The CDR3 coding sequence is TGCGCCAGCAGGTCCGGGACTAGCGGCAACTACGAGCAGTACTTC.

The gene calls are TRBV5-4 and TRBJ1-6, with 8 bases matching TRBD1. CDR1 and CDR2 from the germline V gene are SGHNT and YYREEE (reference sequence). There are 17 residues in the CDR3. With 2 bases clipped from V and 5 bases from J, the junction kept 9 bases outside the gene matches. CDR3: CASSLIGQGRNNSPLHF. As DNA, the CDR3 is TGTGCCAGCAGCTTAATAGGACAGGGTCGGAATAATTCACCCCTCCACTTT.

This clone occurred once. The chain couples TRBV19 to TRBJ2-3, with 13 nucleotides matching TRBD2. V lost 3 bases and J lost 0; bases outside the gene matches: 9. Per the germline V gene, CDR1 is LNHDA and CDR2 is SQIVND (reference sequence). The CDR3 is 19 amino acids. The CDR3 reads CASSISRETSGGSTDTQYF. CDR3 nucleotide sequence: TGTGCCAGTAGTATCTCCCGGGAGACTAGCGGGGGGAGCACAGATACGCAGTATTTT.

This chain links TRBV7-9 with TRBJ1-2; no clear D. Trimming shortened V by 3 bases and J by 4 bases, and 9 bases separated the two germline ends. The CDR3 consists of 13 residues. Germline V CDR1 and CDR2: SEHNR, FQNEAQ (reference sequence). CDR3 protein: CASSFQATYGYTF. CDR3 in DNA: TGTGCCAGCAGCTTCCAGGCCACCTATGGCTACACCTTC.